This T cell receptor beta chain stems from a study of cytomegalovirus exposure and HLA in healthy donors. Both 60 Vbeta primers and 13 Jbeta primers went into the PCR. Sequencing used immunoSEQ multiplex PCR; TCRdb keeps in-frame clones, though not all of them. The repertoire holds around 150,000 clones, with around nine tenths as singletons. The TCR was taken from a woman aged 25 to 39 in good health and CMV-seronegative. Specimen: PBMCs.

For the CDR3, the DNA is TGTGCCAGCAGCCCTAGCGGGAGGGTTCTTACCGGGGAGCTGTTTTTT. Protein: CASSPSGRVLTGELFF. V gene TRBV27 combines with J gene TRBJ2-2; TRBD2 matches 12 bases. CDR1 MNHEY and CDR2 SMNVEV come from the germline V gene (reference sequence). Losses at the gene ends were 6 bases for V and 5 bases for J; bases not matched to a gene: 7. The CDR3 is 16 amino acids.